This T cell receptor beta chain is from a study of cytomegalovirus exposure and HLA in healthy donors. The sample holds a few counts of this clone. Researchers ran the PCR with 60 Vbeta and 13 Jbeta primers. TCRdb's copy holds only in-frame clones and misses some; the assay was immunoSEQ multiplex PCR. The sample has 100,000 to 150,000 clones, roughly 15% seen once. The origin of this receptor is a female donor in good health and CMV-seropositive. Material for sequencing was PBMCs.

The chain's CDR3 is CASSLGGGGYTEAFF. For the CDR3, the DNA is TGCGCCAGCAGCTTGGGGGGGGGCGGATACACTGAAGCTTTCTTT. V is TRBV5-1 and J is TRBJ1-1; D perhaps matches TRBD1 (6 bases). This CDR3 has 15 residues. Trimming took off 0 bases at V and 3 bases at J, with 12 bases between the two ends. Germline V gene sequence: CDR1 SGHRS, CDR2 YFSETQ.